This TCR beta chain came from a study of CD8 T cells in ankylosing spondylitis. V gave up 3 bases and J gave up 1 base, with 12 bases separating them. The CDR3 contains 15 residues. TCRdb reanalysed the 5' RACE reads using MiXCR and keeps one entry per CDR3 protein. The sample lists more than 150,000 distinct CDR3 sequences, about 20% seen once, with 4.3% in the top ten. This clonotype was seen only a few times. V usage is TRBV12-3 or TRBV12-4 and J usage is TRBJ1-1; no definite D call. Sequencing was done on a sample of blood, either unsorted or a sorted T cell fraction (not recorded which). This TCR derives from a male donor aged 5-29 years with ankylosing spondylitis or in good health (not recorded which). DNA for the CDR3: TGTGCCAGCAGTTTTCTCCAGCCCGAGAACACTGAAGCTTTCTTT. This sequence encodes CASSFLQPENTEAFF.